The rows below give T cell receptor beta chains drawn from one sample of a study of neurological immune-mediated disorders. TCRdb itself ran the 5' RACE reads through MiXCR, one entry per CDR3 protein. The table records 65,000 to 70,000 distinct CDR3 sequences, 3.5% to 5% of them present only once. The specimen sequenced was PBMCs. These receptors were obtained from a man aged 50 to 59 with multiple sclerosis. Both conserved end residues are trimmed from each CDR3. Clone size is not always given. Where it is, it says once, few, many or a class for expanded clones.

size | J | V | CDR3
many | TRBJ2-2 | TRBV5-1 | ASSFLQGANGELF
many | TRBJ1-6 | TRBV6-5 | ASSSAGFGLNSPLH
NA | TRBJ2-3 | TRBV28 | ASSLRGQGKDTQY
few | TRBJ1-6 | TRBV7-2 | ASSLGSRVRNSPLN
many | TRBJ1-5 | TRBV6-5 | ASRTGINQPQH
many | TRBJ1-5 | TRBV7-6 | ASSTSYMAQPQH
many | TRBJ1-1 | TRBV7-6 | ASSLQSGPRHTEAF
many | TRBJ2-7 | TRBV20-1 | SARDATGTGPYEQY
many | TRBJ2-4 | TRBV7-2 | ASSVRDRGNIQY
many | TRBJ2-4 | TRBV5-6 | ASSGTGIAHLAKNIQY
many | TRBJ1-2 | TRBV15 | ATRGTPSYGYT
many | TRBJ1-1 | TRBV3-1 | ASSRRRDNTEAF
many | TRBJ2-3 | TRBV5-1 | ASSPTPKGATDTQY
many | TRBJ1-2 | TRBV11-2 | ASSSPQGALNYGYT
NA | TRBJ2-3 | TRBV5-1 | ASSSGDSTDTQY
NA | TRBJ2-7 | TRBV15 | ATSRERESEQY
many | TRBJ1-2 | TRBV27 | ASRGDRFYGYT
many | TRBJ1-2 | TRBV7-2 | AKNPEANYGYT
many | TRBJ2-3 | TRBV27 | ASSPVGSGRGGTDTQY
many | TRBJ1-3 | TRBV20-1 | SARGTDGNTIY
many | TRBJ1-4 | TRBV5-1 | ASTNPGEKLF
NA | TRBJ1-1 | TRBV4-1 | ASSQVMAGAGGRNTEAF
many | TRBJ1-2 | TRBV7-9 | ASSLEGYGYT
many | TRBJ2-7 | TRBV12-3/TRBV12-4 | ASSLRHGNSYEQY
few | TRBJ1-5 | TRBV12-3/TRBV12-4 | ASSSGDQPQN
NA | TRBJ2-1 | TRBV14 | ASSQDRTSDYNEQF
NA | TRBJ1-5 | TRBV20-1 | SASWTGIQQPQN
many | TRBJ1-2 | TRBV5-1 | ASSLQGAGYGYT
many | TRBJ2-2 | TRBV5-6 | ASSPPGLAFPGELF
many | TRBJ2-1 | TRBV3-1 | ASSQDLGQLNNEQF
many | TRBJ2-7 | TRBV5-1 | ASSLAGLRYEQY
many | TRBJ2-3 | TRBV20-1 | SARDPRGPADTQY
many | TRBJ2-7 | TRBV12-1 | ASSPSYEQY
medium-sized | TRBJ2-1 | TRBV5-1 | ASSRTDRAAYNEQF
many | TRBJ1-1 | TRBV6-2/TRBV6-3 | ASRRRGQMNTEAF
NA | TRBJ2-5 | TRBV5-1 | ASSPRSLAQETQY
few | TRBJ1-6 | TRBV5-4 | ASSLAGGNNSPLN
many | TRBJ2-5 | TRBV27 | ASRGLQETQY
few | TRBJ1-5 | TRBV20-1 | SANRAGSNQPQH
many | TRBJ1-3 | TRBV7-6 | ASSPWKGEGNTIY